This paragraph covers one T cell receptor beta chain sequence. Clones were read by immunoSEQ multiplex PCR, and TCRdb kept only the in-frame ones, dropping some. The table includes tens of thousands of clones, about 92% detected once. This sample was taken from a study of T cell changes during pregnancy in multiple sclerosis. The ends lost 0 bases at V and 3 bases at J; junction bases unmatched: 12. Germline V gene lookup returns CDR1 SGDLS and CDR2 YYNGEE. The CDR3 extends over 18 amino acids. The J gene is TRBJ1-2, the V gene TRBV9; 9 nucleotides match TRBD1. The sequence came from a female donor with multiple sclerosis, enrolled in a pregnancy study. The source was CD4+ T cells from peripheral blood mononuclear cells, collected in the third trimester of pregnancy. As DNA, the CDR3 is TGTGCCAGCAGCGTAGATGTTAGGCTGACAGGGGGAGACTATGGCTACACCTTC. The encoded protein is CASSVDVRLTGGDYGYTF.